This T cell receptor beta chain was profiled in a study of CXCR3-negative and CXCR3-positive naive CD8 T cells. About the research overall: With about 1.5 +/- 0.3 million reads per library, the TRB reads numbered around 130 million in total. General study results and limits: Comparison of naive cells showed more hydrophobic TRB CDR3s in CXCR3-positive than in CXCR3-negative naive cells. Fresh PBMCs were used in most assays, and CXCR3 expression partially decreased after cryopreservation. Memory CD8+ cells showed much lower diversity, while both naive subsets displayed comparably high diversity. Naive subsets showed comparable surface CD5, and TCR interaction strength was also inferred from TRB CDR3 physicochemistry.

Germline V gene sequence: CDR1 LGHNA, CDR2 YNFKEQ. The CDR3 is 16 amino acids. 5' RACE with UMI labels generated the TRB cDNA libraries. Each CDR3 protein gets one entry in TCRdb, which reprocessed the 5' RACE reads and gives no DNA. The sample totals about 89,000 distinct CDR3 sequences. With regard to this clonotype: Its antigen is unknown.

The specimen sequenced was naive CXCR3+ CD8+ T cells from blood. Subset: CD45RO-CCR7+CD27+CD95- naive CD8+ T cells expressing CXCR3 (TNR3+). This TCR was recovered from a human donor in good health. Some clones in this sample may be carry-over from other donors' samples. This chain links TRBV4-2 with TRBJ1-5. This CDR3 is CASSQEYGQANQPQHF.